One sample yielded the 17 T cell receptor beta chains listed below, sequenced in a study of CXCR4 blockade with PD-1 therapy in pancreatic cancer. Data came from immunoSEQ multiplex PCR; TCRdb stores just in-frame clones and leaves some out. Of about 5,200 clones listed, roughly 50% were seen once; the top ten hold roughly 7%. The sample taken for sequencing was tumor tissue. The receptors here all came from a human donor with pancreatic ductal adenocarcinoma.

This clone has just a few counts. The chain has TRBV10-3 and TRBJ1-6; D call uncertain. Germline V CDR1 and CDR2: ENHRY, SYGVKD. V lost 10 bases and J lost 2, with 9 bases in between. The CDR3 totals 13 residues. This chain's CDR3 is CASGKTYNSPLHF. The CDR3 DNA reads TGTGCCAGCGGGAAGACCTATAATTCACCCCTCCACTTT.

This clone was detected only once. CDR3 nucleotide sequence: TGTGCCAGCAGTTTCGTCAGGGCTCGCCACGAGCAGTACTTC. Its translation is CASSFVRARHEQYF. The genes are TRBV28 and TRBJ2-7, with D perhaps matching TRBD1 (5 bases). Germline V gene data show CDR1 as MDHEN and CDR2 as SYDVKM. V gave up 3 bases and J gave up 5 bases, with 14 bases separating them. This CDR3 spans 14 amino acids. The full variable domain, rest sourced from reference TRBV28 and TRBJ2-7, is DVKVTQSSRYLVKRTGEKVFLECVQDMDHENMFWYRQDPGLGLRLIYFSYDVKMKEKGDIPEGYSVSREKKERFSLILESASTNQTSMYLCASSFVRARHEQYFGPGTRLTVT.

This sequence joins TRBV6-7 and TRBJ1-5, with TRBD1 matching 12 bases. TRBV6-7 counts as an open reading frame of uncertain function. The V segment lost 7 bases and the J segment 1 base; nucleotides outside the gene matches: 8. This CDR3 has 17 amino acids. The CDR3 loop is CASTGTGGYGSNQPQHF. The CDR3 region has the DNA TGTGCCAGCACCGGGACAGGGGGCTACGGGAGCAATCAGCCCCAGCATTTT.

Only a few counts were recorded for this clone. The J gene is TRBJ2-7, the V gene TRBV9; weak D call: TRBD1 (5 bases). The CDR3 is 15 residues long. Trimming removed 5 bases at V and 3 bases at J, with 18 bases between. Germline assignment: CDR1 SGDLS and CDR2 YYNGEE. DNA of the CDR3: TGTGCCAGCAGTGAGAGGCAGGGTTACGTCTACGAGCAGTACTTC. It is translated as CASSERQGYVYEQYF.

The chain recombines TRBV28 with TRBJ2-1; 10 bases are a match to TRBD1. Germline loops: CDR1 MDHEN, CDR2 SYDVKM. V dropped 5 bases and J dropped 6; count of bases not matched to a gene: 4. The CDR3 is 14 residues long. For the CDR3, the DNA is TGTGCCAGCAGTACCGGACAGGGGGGCAATGAGCAGTTCTTC. Its translation is CASSTGQGGNEQFF.

This chain uses TRBV6-4 with TRBJ2-1, with 8 bases lining up with TRBD2. Germline V CDR1 and CDR2: MRHNA, SNTAGT. The CDR3 is made up of 17 amino acids. V trimming: 5 bases; J trimming: 1 base; junction bases outside the gene matches: 10. The CDR3 DNA reads as TGTGCCAGCAGTTACGCGGGAGGCATCCCTTCCTACAATGAGCAGTTCTTC. This codes for CASSYAGGIPSYNEQFF.

V is TRBV30 and J is TRBJ2-2, with 12 bases lining up with TRBD2. Germline lookup yields CDR1 GTSNPN and CDR2 SVGIG (reference sequence). CDR3 length equals 17 residues. The V segment lost 4 bases and the J segment 4 bases; nucleotides outside the gene matches: 10. The DNA for the CDR3 is TGTGCCTGGACTACTAGCGGGAGGCTCGGGGGCACCGGGGAGCTGTTTTTT. Translated, it gives CAWTTSGRLGGTGELFF. The variable domain in full, completed from reference TRBV30 and TRBJ2-2, reads SQTIHQWPATLVQPVGSPLSLECTVEGTSNPNLYWYRQAAGRGLQLLFYSVGIGQISSEVPQNLSASRPQDRQFILSSKKLLLSDSGFYLCAWTTSGRLGGTGELFFGEGSRLTVL.

The chain carries TRBV14 and TRBJ1-4; D might be TRBD1 (5 bases). Per the germline V gene, CDR1 is SGHDN and CDR2 is FVKESK. This CDR3 region has 15 residues. The ends were cut back, 0 bases at V and 7 bases at J, with 12 bases in the middle. CDR3 bases: TGTGCCAGCAGCCAAGACCAGGGAGCCGGTGAAAAACTGTTTTTT. As protein: CASSQDQGAGEKLFF. The full variable domain, rest sourced from reference TRBV14 and TRBJ1-4, is EAGVTQFPSHSVIEKGQTVTLRCDPISGHDNLYWYRRVMGKEIKFLLHFVKESKQDESGMPNNRFLAERTGGTYSTLKVQPAELEDSGVYFCASSQDQGAGEKLFFGSGTQLSVL.

The V call is TRBV11-1, the J call TRBJ1-1, with D perhaps matching TRBD1 (6 bases). The V gene's germline CDR1 is SGHAT and CDR2 FQDESV (reference sequence). The CDR3 extends over 15 amino acids. Trimming stripped 1 base from V and 5 bases from J, with 14 bases between. CDR3 coding DNA: TGTGCCAGCAGCTTAGATGGGGGGCGACGGACTGAAGCTTTCTTT. The encoded protein is CASSLDGGRRTEAFF.

The chain employs TRBV29-1 and TRBJ1-1; 7 positions agree with TRBD1. This CDR3 contains 13 residues. V dropped 4 bases and J dropped 4; count of bases not matched to a gene: 6. Germline V gene data show CDR1 as SQVTM and CDR2 as ANQGSEA. CDR3 region: CSVVGQQVTEAFF. The CDR3 bases are TGCAGCGTTGTGGGACAGCAGGTCACTGAAGCTTTCTTT. Full variable domain (rest looked up from reference TRBV29-1 and TRBJ1-1): SAVISQKPSRDICQRGTSLTIQCQVDSQVTMMFWYRQQPGQSLTLIATANQGSEATYESGFVIDKFPISRPNLTFSTLTVSNMSPEDSSIYLCSVVGQQVTEAFFGQGTRLTVV.

The V call is TRBV28, the J call TRBJ2-7; unclear D gene. CDR1 is MDHEN and CDR2 is SYDVKM in the germline V gene. The ends were cut back, 5 bases at V and 4 bases at J, with 15 bases in the middle. The CDR3 covers 14 residues. The DNA for the CDR3 is TGTGCCAGCAGTCTATCGGACCGAGCTTACGAGCAGTACTTC. It is translated as CASSLSDRAYEQYF.

This clone is a singleton in its sample. The junction and the germline gene differ at one end; a read error may be behind it. This chain uses TRBV6-8 with TRBJ1-1; TRBD1 aligns across 9 bases. Looked up from germline, CDR1 is MNHGY and CDR2 is SAAAGT. This CDR3 has 13 amino acids. DNA for the CDR3: TGTGCCATCAGTGGACAGGGGTTTGCTGAAGCTTTCTTT. Translation: CAISGQGFAEAFF.

The rearrangement joins TRBV19 to TRBJ2-1, with D tentatively TRBD2 (5 bases). The germline V gene encodes CDR1 LNHDA and CDR2 SQIVND (reference sequence). V was trimmed by 3 bases and J by 0 bases, leaving 12 bases between them. The CDR3 extends over 16 amino acids. The CDR3 region is CASSIEAASSYNEQFF. The CDR3 nucleotides read TGTGCCAGTAGTATTGAAGCGGCGAGCTCCTACAATGAGCAGTTCTTC.

V is TRBV28 and J is TRBJ2-1; 8 positions match TRBD1. V dropped 3 bases and J dropped 5; count of bases not matched to a gene: 6. Germline V gene lookup returns CDR1 MDHEN and CDR2 SYDVKM. This CDR3 has 15 residues. The CDR3: CASSFGQGADNEQFF. CDR3 bases: TGTGCCAGCAGTTTCGGACAGGGAGCAGACAATGAGCAGTTCTTC.

The genes are TRBV18 and TRBJ2-7; 8 bases fit TRBD1. The CDR3 covers 14 residues. CDR1 and CDR2 from the germline V gene are KGHSH and LQKENI. V dropped 3 bases and J dropped 2; count of bases not matched to a gene: 3. The CDR3, as DNA: TGTGCCAGCTCACCCGGACAGGGTACCTACGAGCAGTACTTC. This sequence encodes CASSPGQGTYEQYF.

This clone was seen more than once but under ten times. The V gene is TRBV25-1, the J gene TRBJ1-1; D not resolved. This CDR3 has 14 residues. Germline lookup yields CDR1 MGHDK and CDR2 SYGVNS. Trimming removed 1 base from V and 3 bases from J, with 9 bases in between. CDR3 nucleotide sequence: TGTGCCAGCAGTGAATGGAGATCTGACACTGAAGCTTTCTTT. Translating gives CASSEWRSDTEAFF. Complete variable domain (other parts from reference TRBV25-1 and TRBJ1-1): EADIYQTPRYLVIGTGKKITLECSQTMGHDKMYWYQQDPGMELHLIHYSYGVNSTEKGDLSSESTVSRIRTEHFPLTLESARPSHTSQYLCASSEWRSDTEAFFGQGTRLTVV.

The table lists this clone with a count of one. V is TRBV18 and J is TRBJ1-1, with no clear D. Between the trimmed V and J ends, which lost 1 base and 0 bases, there was a span of 6 bases. The CDR3 extends over 14 amino acids. Germline V gives CDR1 KGHSH, CDR2 LQKENI. The CDR3 protein is CASSPQGMNTEAFF. For the CDR3, the DNA is TGTGCCAGCTCACCACAGGGAATGAACACTGAAGCTTTCTTT. Variable domain in full (rest from reference TRBV18 and TRBJ1-1): NAGVMQNPRHLVRRRGQEARLRCSPMKGHSHVYWYRQLPEEGLKFMVYLQKENIIDESGMPKERFSAEFPKEGPSILRIQQVVRGDSAAYFCASSPQGMNTEAFFGQGTRLTVV.